This TCR beta chain stems from a study of graft-versus-host responses after intestinal transplantation. Study context: Tacrolimus plus steroids were given to all recipients for roughly three years, preceded by anti-thymocyte globulin induction. Whole-study findings and limits: Association was observed between peak circulating GvH clone levels and early post-transplant HvG declines. GvH clonotypes were identified within recipient marrow, with a subset emerging first in ileum or blood.

Concerning this clone itself: What it recognizes is unknown.

Assay: immunoSEQ multiplex PCR; the TCRdb copy retains only in-frame clones and omits some. The repertoire holds more than 85,000 clones, with approximately 80% as singletons. The sequence derives from a human donor who received an intestinal transplant. The starting material was unstimulated CD4+ T cells sorted from spleen or lymph node cells, obtained before intestinal transplant.

The CDR3 loop reads CASSERMREKLFF. The CDR3 coding sequence is TGTGCCAGCAGCGAACGGATGAGGGAAAAACTGTTTTTT. The chain has TRBV2 and TRBJ1-4; D gene unclear. There are 13 residues in the CDR3. V lost 6 bases, J lost 8 bases, and 13 bases lay in between. CDR1 is SNHLY and CDR2 is FYNNEI in the germline V gene.